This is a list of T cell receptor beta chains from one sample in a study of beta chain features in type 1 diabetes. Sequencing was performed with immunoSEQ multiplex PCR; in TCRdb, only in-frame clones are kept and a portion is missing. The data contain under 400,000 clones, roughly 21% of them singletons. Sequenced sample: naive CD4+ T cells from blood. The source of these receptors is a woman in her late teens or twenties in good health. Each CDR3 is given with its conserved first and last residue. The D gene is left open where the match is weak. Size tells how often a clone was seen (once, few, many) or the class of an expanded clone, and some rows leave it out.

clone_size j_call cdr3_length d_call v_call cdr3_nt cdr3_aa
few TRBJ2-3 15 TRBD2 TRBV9 TGTGCCAGCAGCGTTTTGGGGGGAGGGACAGATACGCAGTATTTT CASSVLGGGTDTQYF
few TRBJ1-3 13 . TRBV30 TGTGCCTGGCTACAGAACTCTGGAAACACCATATATTTT CAWLQNSGNTIYF
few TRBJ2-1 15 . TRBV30 TGTGCCTGGAGTAGGGGGTGGGAGGGCAATTATGAGCAGTTCTTC CAWSRGWEGNYEQFF
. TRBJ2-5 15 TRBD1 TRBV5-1 TGCGCCAGCAGCTATACGGACAGGGTAGGGGAGACCCAGTACTTC CASSYTDRVGETQYF
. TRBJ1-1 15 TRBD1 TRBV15 TGTGCCACCAGCAGAAGGACAGGGGGCCACACTGAAGCTTTCTTT CATSRRTGGHTEAFF
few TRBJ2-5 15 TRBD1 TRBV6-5 TGTGCCAGCAGTTACTCGGGACAGTTCCAAGAGACCCAGTACTTC CASSYSGQFQETQYF
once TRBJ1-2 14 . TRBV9 TGTGCCAGCAGCGTAGTGGCAGGCGCCTATGGCTACACCTTC CASSVVAGAYGYTF
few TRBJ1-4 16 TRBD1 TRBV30 TGTGCCTGGAGTGTATTCGGGACAGGGGTGGCGGAAAAACTGTTTTTT CAWSVFGTGVAEKLFF
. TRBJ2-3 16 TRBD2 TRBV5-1 TGCGCCAGCAGCTTGGATAGCGGGAGGGCCGGGGATACGCAGTATTTT CASSLDSGRAGDTQYF
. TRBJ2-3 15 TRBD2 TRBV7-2 TGTGCCAGCAGCTTCGCGGGGGGGCCGAGAGATACGCAGTATTTT CASSFAGGPRDTQYF
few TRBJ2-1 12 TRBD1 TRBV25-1 TGTGCCAGCCCAGACAGGGGTTATGAGCAGTTCTTC CASPDRGYEQFF
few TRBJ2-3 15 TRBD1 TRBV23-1 TGCGCCAGCACCCCCCCAGACAGGGAAGCAGATACGCAGTATTTT CASTPPDREADTQYF
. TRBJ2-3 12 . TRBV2 TGTGCCAGCTTAGGGAGCGAGATTTTCAGCTATTTT CASLGSEIFSYF
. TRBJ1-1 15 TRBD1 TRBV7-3 TGTGCCAGCAGCTTAAGTCCAGGGGGGAACACTGAAGCTTTCTTT CASSLSPGGNTEAFF
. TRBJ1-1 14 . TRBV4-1 TGCGCCAGCAGCCAAGATCACCGGCGGACTGAAGCTTTCTTT CASSQDHRRTEAFF
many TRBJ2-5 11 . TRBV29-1 TGCAGCGTAGGGACAAGGGAGACCCAGTACTTC CSVGTRETQYF